The 22 T cell receptor beta chains in this list originate from one sample, sequenced in a study of CD8 T cells in ankylosing spondylitis. Findings and limits, study-wide: A motif of 7 or 8 highly homologous TCR beta variants was seen as apparently characteristic of ankylosing spondylitis blood.

TCRdb re-analysed the 5' RACE reads in MiXCR, keeping a single row per CDR3 protein. The sample yields fewer than 500,000 distinct CDR3 sequences, roughly 25% seen once. These receptors are not linked to any known antigen. Sequenced sample: blood, either unsorted or a sorted T cell fraction (not recorded which). These receptors came from a male donor with ankylosing spondylitis.

The table lists this clonotype with a few counts. This rearrangement joins TRBV3-1 to TRBJ2-3; TRBD1 agrees at 8 bases. The CDR3 runs to 15 residues. CDR1 and CDR2 from the germline V gene are LGHDT and YNNKEL (reference sequence). J lost 6 bases, V lost 2 bases, and 7 bases had no gene match. The CDR3 region has the DNA TGTGCCAGCAGCCAACGGACAGGGTTGGCGGATACGCAGTATTTT. Encoded protein: CASSQRTGLADTQYF.

The chain is built from TRBV4-1 and TRBJ2-3; 8 bases agree with TRBD2. J gave up 4 bases and V 1 base, and 10 bases lay outside the gene matches. The CDR3 is 17 residues long. Germline V gene lookup returns CDR1 MGHRA and CDR2 YSYEKL. The CDR3 is CASSQGVSGGIPDTQYF. The DNA for the CDR3 is TGCGCCAGCAGCCAAGGGGTCAGCGGGGGCATCCCAGATACGCAGTATTTT.

The V and J genes are TRBV20-1 and TRBJ2-1, with a tentative D call TRBD1 (6 bases). The CDR3 has 13 amino acids. V was pared by 1 base and J by 5 bases, with 9 bases between. Germline lookup yields CDR1 DFQATT and CDR2 SNEGSKA (reference sequence). This chain's CDR3 is CSARVGADNEQFF. The DNA for the CDR3 is TGCAGTGCTAGAGTGGGGGCCGACAATGAGCAGTTCTTC.

This clonotype has just a few counts. In nucleotides, the CDR3 is TGTGCCAGCAGCTTAGCCCAGCGAAGACTTTACAATGAGCAGTTCTTC. It encodes CASSLAQRRLYNEQFF. V gene TRBV11-3 combines with J gene TRBJ2-1; no reliable D call. CDR1 is SGHNT and CDR2 is YENEEA in the germline V gene. The CDR3 sequence is 16 residues long. Trimming left V 1 base short and J 4 bases short, with 14 bases between.

This clonotype was detected only a few times. The V and J genes are TRBV30 and TRBJ1-2; D is ambiguous. The CDR3 covers 10 residues. V was clipped by 2 bases and J by 7 bases, with 5 bases between them. Per germline, CDR1 GTSNPN and CDR2 SVGIG (reference sequence). The CDR3 nucleotides read TGTGCCTGGAGTAACGGTGGCTACACCTTC. Protein: CAWSNGGYTF.

J is TRBJ2-5 and V is TRBV10-1, with a weak D call TRBD2 (6 bases). CDR1 WNHNN and CDR2 SYGVQD come from the germline V gene (reference sequence). Trimming pared 0 bases from V and 3 bases from J, leaving 17 bases between. This CDR3 spans 17 amino acids. CDR3 sequence (DNA): TGCGCCAGCAGTGAGTCAGTCGGGTCAGGAGGGGAAGAGACCCAGTACTTC. Its translation is CASSESVGSGGEETQYF.

This clonotype was counted ten times or more. The J gene is TRBJ2-1, the V gene TRBV12-3 or TRBV12-4, with 10 bases that match TRBD2. The CDR3 spans 14 residues. V gave up 2 bases and J gave up 9 bases; unmatched junction bases: 4. This CDR3 reads CASSLLAGVGEQFF. DNA for the CDR3: TGTGCCAGCAGTTTACTAGCGGGAGTGGGTGAGCAGTTCTTC.

This clonotype was seen more than once but under ten times. The chain links TRBV9 to TRBJ2-1; TRBD2 agrees at 9 bases. Germline V gene lookup returns CDR1 SGDLS and CDR2 YYNGEE. V gave up 4 bases and J gave up 9 bases; unmatched junction bases: 11. The CDR3 contains 15 residues. The CDR3 DNA reads as TGTGCCAGCAGCAGCTTAGCGGGAGACATTGGTGAGCAGTTCTTC. Protein product: CASSSLAGDIGEQFF.

The J gene is TRBJ1-5, the V gene TRBV2; D unclear. This CDR3 comprises 11 residues. Deletions cut 5 bases from V and 8 bases from J, with 7 bases between. Germline loops: CDR1 SNHLY, CDR2 FYNNEI. The CDR3 is CASSIREPQHF. The CDR3 nucleotides are TGTGCCAGCAGTATCCGGGAGCCCCAGCATTTT. The variable domain in full, completed from reference TRBV2 and TRBJ1-5, reads EPEVTQTPSHQVTQMGQEVILRCVPISNHLYFYWYRQILGQKVEFLVSFYNNEISEKSEIFDDQFSVERPDGSNFTLKIRSTKLEDSAMYFCASSIREPQHFGDGTRLSIL.

The chain combines TRBV27 with TRBJ1-5; TRBD1 matches at 8 bases. Germline V gene lookup returns CDR1 MNHEY and CDR2 SMNVEV (reference sequence). J was trimmed by 3 bases and V by 4 bases; bases with no gene match: 17. The CDR3 is 19 residues long. The CDR3 here is CASSSIGQGAVGNNQPQHF. The CDR3 nucleotides are TGTGCCAGCAGTTCTATCGGGCAGGGGGCAGTCGGAAACAATCAGCCCCAGCATTTT.

The chain has TRBV12-3 or TRBV12-4 and TRBJ2-1; D might be TRBD2 (7 bases). There are 14 residues in the CDR3. V was pared by 6 bases and J by 3 bases, with 12 bases between. CDR3 coding DNA: TGTGCCAGCAGGGGGAGGGGGAACTACAATGAGCAGTTCTTC. Its translation: CASRGRGNYNEQFF.

V and J are TRBV5-6 and TRBJ2-3, with unresolved D. Germline V CDR1 and CDR2: SGHDT, YYEEEE. Trimming cost V 6 bases and J 3 bases, with 11 bases left between them. The CDR3 is 13 residues long. CDR3 nucleotide sequence: TGTGCCAGCATTTCTGTGGGAACAGATACGCAGTATTTT. As protein: CASISVGTDTQYF.

This clonotype showed up many times. V is TRBV5-5 and J is TRBJ1-2, with D possibly TRBD1 on 5 matching bases. V gave up 0 bases and J gave up 8 bases, with 17 bases separating them. Germline V gene lookup returns CDR1 SGHKS and CDR2 YYEKEE (reference sequence). The CDR3 runs 15 residues. CDR3 protein: CASSLVLGARGGYTF. CDR3 nucleotide sequence: TGTGCCAGCAGCTTGGTGCTCGGGGCTAGAGGAGGCTACACCTTC.

V and J are TRBV10-3 and TRBJ2-1; 14 bases are shared with TRBD2. Germline V CDR1 and CDR2: ENHRY, SYGVKD. Unmatched junction bases numbered 7, after V lost 2 bases and J lost 7 bases. The CDR3 contains 17 residues. The DNA of the CDR3 is TGTGCCATCAGTGAGCCGGGACTAGCGGGAGTAAAGAATGAGCAGTTCTTC. Residues: CAISEPGLAGVKNEQFF.

This clonotype was observed a handful of times. V usage is TRBV7-2 and J usage is TRBJ1-2; the D gene is possibly TRBD1 (5 bases). CDR1 and CDR2 (germline): SGHTA, FQGNSA. Trimming took 1 base from V and 0 from J, leaving 9 bases between them. The CDR3 sequence is 15 residues long. CDR3 nucleotide sequence: TGTGCCAGCAGCTTAGTCCCGACAGCTAACTATGGCTACACCTTC. Translation gives CASSLVPTANYGYTF. Supplemented by reference TRBV7-2 and TRBJ1-2, the full variable domain reads GAGVSQSPSNKVTEKGKDVELRCDPISGHTALYWYRQSLGQGLEFLIYFQGNSAPDKSGLPSDRFSAERTGGSVSTLTIQRTQQEDSAVYLCASSLVPTANYGYTFGSGTRLTVV.

This clonotype was detected only a few times. The chain has TRBV29-1 and TRBJ2-7; possible D gene TRBD2, 6 bases. Trimming shortened V by 6 bases and J by 1 base, and 10 bases separated the two germline ends. Germline values: CDR1 SQVTM, CDR2 ANQGSEA. This CDR3 spans 12 amino acids. The CDR3 protein is CSVGTESYEQYF. CDR3 DNA sequence: TGCAGCGTCGGGACTGAATCCTACGAGCAGTACTTC.

This clonotype turned up a few times. The rearrangement joins TRBV5-1 to TRBJ2-5; 15 bases match TRBD2. CDR3 size: 17 residues. The V segment lost 7 bases and the J segment 1 base; nucleotides outside the gene matches: 8. CDR1 and CDR2 from the germline V gene are SGHRS and YFSETQ. CDR3 amino acids: CASLPGLAGGAQETQYF. CDR3 nucleotide sequence: TGCGCCAGCCTCCCGGGACTAGCGGGAGGAGCCCAAGAGACCCAGTACTTC.

The chain joins TRBV3-1 to TRBJ2-3; TRBD2 aligns across 10 bases. The CDR3 length is 18 residues. The V gene's germline CDR1 is LGHDT and CDR2 YNNKEL (reference sequence). V was clipped by 0 bases and J by 0 bases; unmatched bases: 6. The CDR3 DNA reads as TGTGCCAGCAGCCAAGAACTAGCGGGACCCTATAGCACAGATACGCAGTATTTT. Translation gives CASSQELAGPYSTDTQYF.

This clonotype has a handful of counts. The J gene is TRBJ2-3, the V gene TRBV7-2; 8 bases map to TRBD1. CDR1 is SGHTA, CDR2 FQGNSA, per germline. The V and J ends lost 7 bases and 3 bases, in that order; junction bases with no gene match: 6. The CDR3 length is 14 residues. The CDR3 region has the DNA TGTGCCAGCACCTCCAGGGGGCGGACAGATACGCAGTATTTT. It is translated as CASTSRGRTDTQYF. The full variable domain, its missing parts supplied by reference TRBV7-2 and TRBJ2-3, is GAGVSQSPSNKVTEKGKDVELRCDPISGHTALYWYRQSLGQGLEFLIYFQGNSAPDKSGLPSDRFSAERTGGSVSTLTIQRTQQEDSAVYLCASTSRGRTDTQYFGPGTRLTVL.

This clonotype was detected only a few times. The V call is TRBV12-3 or TRBV12-4, the J call TRBJ1-1; D gene unclear. With 0 bases removed from V and 2 bases from J, the gap between germline ends came to 10 bases. The CDR3 runs 15 residues. Here the CDR3 DNA reads TGTGCCAGCAGTTTAGCGGGTGTCATAAACACTGAAGCTTTCTTT. Amino acid sequence: CASSLAGVINTEAFF.

This clonotype was seen only once. This chain uses TRBV5-1 with TRBJ1-1, with 9 positions matching TRBD1. This CDR3 has 16 residues. CDR1 is SGHRS, CDR2 YFSETQ, per germline. The J segment lost 3 bases and the V segment lost 0 bases, leaving 6 bases of the junction unmatched. The CDR3 here is CASSLGPRDRDTEAFF. In DNA, the CDR3 is TGCGCCAGCAGCTTGGGCCCCCGGGACAGGGACACTGAAGCTTTCTTT.

This clonotype was counted between two and nine times. The chain joins TRBV29-1 to TRBJ2-5; D might be TRBD1 (5 bases). The CDR3 contains 12 residues. V was cut by 6 bases and J by 5 bases, with 13 bases left in between. Looked up from germline, CDR1 is SQVTM and CDR2 is ANQGSEA. The CDR3 nucleotides are TGCAGCGTCACGACAGACTTGGAGACCCAGTACTTC. Translated: CSVTTDLETQYF. The full variable domain, its missing parts supplied by reference TRBV29-1 and TRBJ2-5, is SAVISQKPSRDICQRGTSLTIQCQVDSQVTMMFWYRQQPGQSLTLIATANQGSEATYESGFVIDKFPISRPNLTFSTLTVSNMSPEDSSIYLCSVTTDLETQYFGPGTRLLVL.